The source of this T cell receptor (beta chain) is a study of T-cell memory formation after mild COVID-19. About the research overall: Largely, TCR clusters stayed within a single donor.

This CDR3 has 15 residues. Germline V gene sequence: CDR1 SGHAT, CDR2 FQNNGV. V was cut by 5 bases and J by 3 bases, with 13 bases left in between. This clonotype was seen a handful of times. Using its own MiXCR run on the 5' RACE reads, TCRdb lists one record per CDR3 protein. The sample consists of about 400,000 distinct CDR3 sequences, about 16% of them appearing once. The chain combines TRBV11-2 with TRBJ1-4, with D unclear. The clonotype originates from a man between 18 and 29 years old who had mild COVID-19 (a few samples of this study predate the infection). Cell type and time point are not known. Material for sequencing was PBMCs or a T cell subset sorted from them (not recorded which). Here the CDR3 reads CASSASAKANEKLFF. The CDR3 DNA follows: TGTGCCAGCAGCGCCTCTGCCAAGGCTAATGAAAAACTGTTTTTT.